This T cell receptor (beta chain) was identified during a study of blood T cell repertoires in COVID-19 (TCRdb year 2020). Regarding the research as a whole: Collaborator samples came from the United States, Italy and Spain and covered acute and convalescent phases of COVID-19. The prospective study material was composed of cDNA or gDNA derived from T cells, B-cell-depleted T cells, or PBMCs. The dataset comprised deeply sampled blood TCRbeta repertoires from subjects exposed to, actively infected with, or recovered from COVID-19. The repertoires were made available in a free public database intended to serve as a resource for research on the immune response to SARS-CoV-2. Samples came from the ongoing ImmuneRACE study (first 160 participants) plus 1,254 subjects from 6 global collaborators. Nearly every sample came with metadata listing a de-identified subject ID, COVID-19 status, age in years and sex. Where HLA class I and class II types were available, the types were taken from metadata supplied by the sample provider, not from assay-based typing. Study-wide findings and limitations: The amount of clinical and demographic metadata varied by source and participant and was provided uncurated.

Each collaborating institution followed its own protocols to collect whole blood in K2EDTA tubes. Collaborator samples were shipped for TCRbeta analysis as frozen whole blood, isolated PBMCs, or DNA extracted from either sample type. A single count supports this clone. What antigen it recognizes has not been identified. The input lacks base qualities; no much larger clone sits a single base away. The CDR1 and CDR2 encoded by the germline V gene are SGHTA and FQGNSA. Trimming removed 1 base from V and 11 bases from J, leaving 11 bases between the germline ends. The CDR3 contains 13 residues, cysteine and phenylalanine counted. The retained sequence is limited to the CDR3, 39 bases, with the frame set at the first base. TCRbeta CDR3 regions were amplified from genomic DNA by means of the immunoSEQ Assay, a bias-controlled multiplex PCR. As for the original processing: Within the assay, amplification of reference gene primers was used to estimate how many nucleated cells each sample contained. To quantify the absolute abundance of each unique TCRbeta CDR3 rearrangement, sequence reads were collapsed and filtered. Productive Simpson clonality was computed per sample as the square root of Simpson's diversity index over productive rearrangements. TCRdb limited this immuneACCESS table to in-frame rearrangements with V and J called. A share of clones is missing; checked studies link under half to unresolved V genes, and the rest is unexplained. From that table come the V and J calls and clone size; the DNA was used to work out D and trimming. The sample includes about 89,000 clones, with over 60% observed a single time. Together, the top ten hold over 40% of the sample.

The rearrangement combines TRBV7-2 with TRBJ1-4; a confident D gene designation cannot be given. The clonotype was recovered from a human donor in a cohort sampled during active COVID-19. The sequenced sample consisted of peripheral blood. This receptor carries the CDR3 CASSLEHGGKLFF. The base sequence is TGTGCCAGCAGCTTAGAACATGGAGGGAAACTGTTTTTT.